Only one count was recorded for the clone carrying this T cell receptor (beta chain). Its specificity is not known. One junction end does not reproduce the germline sequence, and a read error may be involved. This sample is drawn from a study of cytomegalovirus exposure and HLA in healthy donors. Study results and limitations: Follow-up analysis seemed to connect common viral pathogens with several of the most significant clusters identified. A later analysis linked a missense variant in DCLRE1C to the trimming of TCR beta V and J genes.

This PCR relied on a set of 60 Vbeta primers and 13 Jbeta primers. The method was immunoSEQ multiplex PCR; TCRdb's version includes in-frame clones alone and lacks a portion of them. The profile covers about 120,000 clones, with 75% to 85% appearing a single time and 2.5% taken by the ten largest. Donors showed nominal health when sampled, although they likely had unrecorded immune exposures. From germline, CDR1 is LNHDA and CDR2 SQIVND (reference sequence). The CDR3 runs 14 residues. The specimen sequenced was PBMCs. The receptor comes from a man aged 30 to 45 in good health and CMV-seronegative. The gene calls are TRBV19 and TRBJ1-5; 7 nucleotides match TRBD1. In DNA, the CDR3 is TGTGCCAGTACTCAGGGGGATCGCAATCAGCCCCAGAATTTT. Residues: CASTQGDRNQPQNF.